This entry describes one T cell receptor beta chain. This receptor's antigen is unknown. No per-base quality is available; no much larger clone lies one base away. The entry originates in a study of vaccination and CD4 T cells after COVID-19 (dated by TCRdb to 2022 to 2024). Notes on the research overall: Every convalescent patient had a positive nasal swab PCR test for SARS-CoV-2, with mild disease in several patients and severe disease in one. In the convalescent cohort there were six males and four females, among whom were two Hispanic individuals, seven Caucasians, two Asians and one multiracial person. Each participant got two doses of either the Pfizer-BioNTech BNT162b2 vaccine (n=8) or the Moderna mRNA-1273 vaccine (n=2). Post-COVID blood samples were collected from convalescent patients a median of around 100 days after diagnosis, with a range of about 30 to 161 days. Post-vaccine blood samples were obtained a median of approximately 70 days after the second vaccine dose, with a range of roughly 13 to 250 days. The cultures were stimulated with overlapping spike peptide pools from SARS-CoV-2 and from the common cold coronaviruses HCoV-NL63, HCoV-OC43 and HCoV-229E. Control cultures received a CEFX viral epitope pool as the positive control, an HIV-1 Nef peptide pool as the negative control, or no peptide. The spike-specific CD4+ TCR repertoire was compared before and after mRNA vaccination in over nine COVID-19 convalescent patients and a handful of infection-naive healthy vaccine recipients.

The treatment or condition label corresponds to: roughly ten-day PBMC culture with coronavirus spike peptide pools or control peptides (ViraFEST assay). The ViraFEST assay was used in the study, in which antigen-specific T cells were expanded with peptide pools and expanded clonotypes were subsequently identified by TCR sequencing. Positive SARS-CoV-2 PCR tests in the convalescent patients dated from March to December 2020, before Alpha, Beta and Delta variants emerged in the United States. PBMCs were cultured at around 2 million per well in IMDM supplemented with about 5.5% human AB serum and about 9.5 IU/ml IL-2, with about 10 ug/ml peptide pools added. Half of the culture medium was replaced with fresh IL-2-containing medium on days 3 and 7. After around 11 days of culture, CD4+ T cells were isolated by negative selection with the EasySep CD4+ T cell isolation kit. Ficoll-Paque Plus gradient centrifugation was used to isolate PBMCs from whole blood, and the isolated PBMCs were then either used fresh or cryopreserved at -140C. Culture conditions were generally each tested in triplicate wells.

General study outcomes and caveats: Although the median number of SARS-CoV-2-reactive clonotypes went up from 21 after infection to about 38 after vaccination, the increase was not significant. In convalescent patients, nearly all vaccine-specific clones (304 of 307) were found to be mono-reactive for SARS-CoV-2 spike rather than cross-reactive with common cold coronaviruses. Relatively few convalescent patients were included in the study, and early timepoints after natural infection were not analyzed. In convalescent patients, a median about 90% of post-vaccine SARS-CoV-2-reactive clones were detected only after vaccination, and vaccine-specific priming was suggested by this finding.

Libraries were constructed by PCR. DNA from cultured CD4+ T cells was subjected to TCR sequencing with the Oncomine TCR Beta short-read assay at the Johns Hopkins FTIC core. The QIAamp micro DNA kit was used to extract genomic DNA from the cultured CD4+ T cells. The Oncomine TCR Beta libraries from cultured CD4+ T cells were pooled using unique dual indexes and then sequenced on an Illumina iSeq 100. The source study handled its data this way. Non-productive sequences were filtered out, and CDR3s that did not start with C, did not end with F or W, or were shorter than 7 amino acids were discarded. The MANAFEST web application identified antigen-specific clonotypes by comparing peptide-stimulated wells against reference wells and other culture wells. To be called positive, a clone needed an FDR below 0.05, an odds ratio above 5, and a productive frequency above 0.1% in at least two of three replicate wells. Cross-reactive clonotypes were defined as significantly expanded in both SARS-CoV-2 spike wells and at least one common cold coronavirus spike condition. Using R version 3.6.1, CDR3 homology was evaluated through Levenshtein distances (stringdist) along with unrooted phylogenetic trees (ape). TCRdb ran its own pipeline on the public reads, namely fastp trimming at Q25 and MiXCR clone calling, and kept in-frame beta chains. Rows with one shared CDR3 protein collapse into an entry with the most common genes and DNA. The V and J calls were not made by the authors but by TCRdb's processing. This sample lists some 13,000 distinct CDR3 sequences; 55% to 75% were detected once. 11% to 15% of the sample rests with the top ten.

Looking up the germline V gene (reference sequence) yields CDR1 DFQATT and CDR2 SNEGSKA. The cysteine opens and the phenylalanine closes a CDR3 of 15 amino acids. The kept DNA is CDR3 alone, 45 bases in frame from the first base. Germline trimming amounts to 0 bases on V and 4 bases on J, with 6 as the count of junction bases outside the gene matches. Rearrangement joined TRBV20-1 to TRBJ1-5, with 7 bases aligning to TRBD1. This TCR derives from a human donor who had recovered from COVID-19. Sequenced input: CD4+ T cells from blood, cultured in vitro. The DNA sequence reads TGCAGTGCTAGAGATAGGGAGACAGGGAATCAGCCCCAGCATTTT. Its translation is CSARDRETGNQPQHF.